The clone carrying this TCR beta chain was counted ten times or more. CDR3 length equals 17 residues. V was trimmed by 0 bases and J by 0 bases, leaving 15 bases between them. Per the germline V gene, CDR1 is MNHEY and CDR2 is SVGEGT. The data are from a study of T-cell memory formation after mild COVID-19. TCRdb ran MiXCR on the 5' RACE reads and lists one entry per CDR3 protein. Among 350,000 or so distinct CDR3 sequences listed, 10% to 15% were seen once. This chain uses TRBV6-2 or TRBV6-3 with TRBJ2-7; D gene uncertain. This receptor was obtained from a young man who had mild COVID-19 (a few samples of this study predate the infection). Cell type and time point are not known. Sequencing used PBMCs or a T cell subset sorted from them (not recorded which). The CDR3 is CASSYSIVSANSYEQYF. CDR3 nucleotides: TGTGCCAGCAGTTACTCGATTGTATCGGCAAACTCCTACGAGCAGTACTTC.